The 19 T cell receptor beta chains below were found in one sample sequenced in a study of cytomegalovirus exposure and HLA in healthy donors. The PCR contained 60 Vbeta and 13 Jbeta primers. This table comes from immunoSEQ multiplex PCR, and its TCRdb copy is limited to in-frame clones, with some not included. Here the sample table reports 150,000 to 250,000 clones. The sample consisted of PBMCs. These receptor sequences come from a boy younger than 18 in good health and CMV-seronegative.

V and J are TRBV4-1 and TRBJ1-5, with TRBD1 as a possible D gene (6 bases). Trimming left V 4 bases short and J 3 bases short, with 13 bases between. CDR3 length: 15 amino acids. Germline V CDR1 and CDR2: MGHRA, YSYEKL. The CDR3, as DNA: TGCGCCAGCAGCCCGGATGACAGGCCCAATCAGCCCCAGCATTTT. Its translation is CASSPDDRPNQPQHF.

The rearrangement joins TRBV13 to TRBJ1-1; 9 nucleotides align to TRBD1. The CDR3 is 14 residues long. CDR1 PRHDT and CDR2 FYEKMQ come from the germline V gene (reference sequence). V gave up 5 bases and J gave up 4 bases; unmatched junction bases: 5. Here the CDR3 reads CASSPGQGGTEAFF. The CDR3 nucleotides are TGTGCCAGCAGCCCGGGACAGGGAGGCACTGAAGCTTTCTTT.

J is TRBJ2-7 and V is TRBV7-9; 7 bases map to TRBD1. Looked up from germline, CDR1 is SEHNR and CDR2 is FQNEAQ (reference sequence). The CDR3 totals 16 residues. Unmatched junction bases numbered 10, after V lost 4 bases and J lost 1 base. The CDR3 bases are TGTGCCAGCAGCTCCCAGGACAGGCCACCGTCCTACGAGCAGTACTTC. This encodes CASSSQDRPPSYEQYF.

V gene TRBV9 combines with J gene TRBJ2-7; TRBD1 is a possible D gene (6 bases). Trimming took 5 bases from V and 5 from J, leaving 14 bases between them. Germline V lookup: CDR1 SGDLS, CDR2 YYNGEE. The CDR3 length is 13 residues. The CDR3 nucleotides are TGTGCCAGCAGTCCTCAGGGGTTCCACGAGCAGTACTTC. Translating it yields CASSPQGFHEQYF.

The chain uses TRBV29-1 and TRBJ2-2; D gene uncertain. Germline CDR1 SQVTM, CDR2 ANQGSEA. V lost 6 bases, J lost 6 bases, and 14 bases lay in between. CDR3 length: 13 residues. CDR3 sequence reads: CSVEITPPGELFF. CDR3 nucleotides: TGCAGCGTGGAGATCACCCCGCCCGGGGAGCTGTTTTTT.

The chain links TRBV5-1 to TRBJ1-5; D unresolved. Trimming cost V 0 bases and J 4 bases, with 8 bases left between them. Germline loops: CDR1 SGHRS, CDR2 YFSETQ. This CDR3 spans 14 amino acids. DNA of the CDR3: TGCGCCAGCAGCTTGGATTCGGGAAATCAGCCCCAGCATTTT. As protein: CASSLDSGNQPQHF. The whole variable domain, filled in from reference TRBV5-1 and TRBJ1-5, reads KAGVTQTPRYLIKTRGQQVTLSCSPISGHRSVSWYQQTPGQGLQFLFEYFSETQRNKGNFPGRFSGRQFSNSRSEMNVSTLELGDSALYLCASSLDSGNQPQHFGDGTRLSIL.

CDR3 DNA sequence: TGCGCCAGCAGCTTGGCCGGGAACAGGGCCGGGGAGCTGTTTTTT. It translates to CASSLAGNRAGELFF. J is TRBJ2-2 and V is TRBV5-1; a weak D match, TRBD1 (6 bases). The germline CDR1 and CDR2 sequences are SGHRS and YFSETQ. V was pared by 0 bases and J by 6 bases, with 12 bases between. The CDR3 is made up of 15 amino acids.

The V gene is TRBV5-1, the J gene TRBJ2-1; 8 positions match TRBD1. CDR3 size: 15 residues. Germline CDR1 is SGHRS and CDR2 is YFSETQ. The J segment lost 5 bases and the V segment lost 1 base, leaving 5 bases of the junction unmatched. The CDR3 loop is CASSLFGQGNNEQFF. The CDR3 nucleotides are TGCGCCAGCAGCTTGTTTGGACAGGGAAACAATGAGCAGTTCTTC.

The rearrangement uses TRBV28 and TRBJ1-2, with TRBD1 as a possible D gene (5 bases). This CDR3 has 14 residues. Germline CDR1 is MDHEN and CDR2 is SYDVKM. The V gene lost 8 bases and the J gene lost 4 bases, with 17 bases spanning the gap. The CDR3 loop is CASGSAKGAYGYTF. In DNA form, the CDR3 reads TGTGCCAGCGGATCAGCAAAAGGGGCCTATGGCTACACCTTC.

The V and J genes are TRBV29-1 and TRBJ2-5; D gene unclear. Germline V gene lookup returns CDR1 SQVTM and CDR2 ANQGSEA. This CDR3 has 12 residues. V gave up 3 bases and J gave up 4 bases, with 9 bases separating them. In DNA form, the CDR3 reads TGCAGCGTTGATGGCATATCAGAGACCCAGTACTTC. Its translation is CSVDGISETQYF.

The chain is built from TRBV5-1 and TRBJ1-1, with D perhaps matching TRBD1 (5 bases). Trimming cost V 4 bases and J 6 bases, with 16 bases left between them. The CDR3 loop spans 14 amino acids. Germline V gene sequence: CDR1 SGHRS, CDR2 YFSETQ. The CDR3 bases are TGCGCCAGCAGCCCCCCGGGGGGGTTCCCTGAAGCTTTCTTT. Its protein product is CASSPPGGFPEAFF.

The chain couples TRBV4-1 to TRBJ1-5; 11 positions agree with TRBD1. V lost 0 bases to trimming and J lost 4 bases; unmatched junction nucleotides: 8. Looked up from germline, CDR1 is MGHRA and CDR2 is YSYEKL. This CDR3 has 18 amino acids. CDR3 in DNA: TGCGCCAGCAGCCAAGACGTACCGGGACAGGGGGGTAATCAGCCCCAGCATTTT. It yields the protein CASSQDVPGQGGNQPQHF.

The V gene is TRBV27, the J gene TRBJ1-1; the match to TRBD1 covers 8 bases. The CDR3 runs to 13 residues. V was clipped by 6 bases and J by 10 bases; unmatched bases: 10. Per the germline V gene, CDR1 is MNHEY and CDR2 is SMNVEV (reference sequence). Here the CDR3 DNA reads TGTGCCAGCAGCCGGACAGGGCCGTCCGGAGCTTTCTTT. Its protein is CASSRTGPSGAFF.

This chain links TRBV6-5 with TRBJ2-4, with D possibly being TRBD1 (8 bases). V was clipped by 0 bases and J by 8 bases, with 14 bases between them. Germline V gives CDR1 MNHEY, CDR2 SVGAGI. The CDR3 runs to 15 residues. CDR3 coding DNA: TGTGCCAGCAGTTACTCGGGTACAGGGGGGGACATTCAGTACTTC. Its protein is CASSYSGTGGDIQYF.

V gene TRBV19 combines with J gene TRBJ1-2; TRBD1 agrees at 10 bases. CDR1 and CDR2 from the germline V gene are LNHDA and SQIVND (reference sequence). The junction had 2 bases not matched to a gene; V was cut back by 6 bases and J by 4 bases. The CDR3 sequence is 13 residues long. The CDR3 coding sequence is TGTGCCAGTAGCGGGGACAGGGGCTATGGCTACACCTTC. Residues: CASSGDRGYGYTF.

The chain has TRBV30 and TRBJ2-7; 9 nucleotides line up with TRBD2. Germline CDR1 and CDR2: GTSNPN and SVGIG (reference sequence). V shed 1 base, J shed 2 bases, and the junction held 6 bases outside the gene matches. The CDR3 loop spans 15 amino acids. The CDR3 region has the DNA TGTGCCTGGAGTGGGGGGACTAGCCCTCCCTACGAGCAGTACTTC. This codes for CAWSGGTSPPYEQYF. Combining the CDR3 with reference TRBV30 and TRBJ2-7 gives the whole variable domain SQTIHQWPATLVQPVGSPLSLECTVEGTSNPNLYWYRQAAGRGLQLLFYSVGIGQISSEVPQNLSASRPQDRQFILSSKKLLLSDSGFYLCAWSGGTSPPYEQYFGPGTRLTVT.

The rearrangement joins TRBV2 to TRBJ2-2, with 7 bases aligning to TRBD2. Germline assignment: CDR1 SNHLY and CDR2 FYNNEI. The CDR3 runs 14 residues. J lost 8 bases, V lost 7 bases, and 10 bases had no gene match. Written as DNA, the CDR3 is TGTGCCAGCAACCGACTAGCTGGGGCGGGGGAGCTGTTTTTT. Translated: CASNRLAGAGELFF.

The genes are TRBV11-2 and TRBJ1-5, with D unclear. Per germline, CDR1 SGHAT and CDR2 FQNNGV. The CDR3 consists of 12 residues. With 2 bases removed from V and 3 bases from J, the gap between germline ends came to 2 bases. The CDR3 nucleotides are TGTGCCAGCAGCTTACTCAATCAGCCCCAGCATTTT. It codes for CASSLLNQPQHF.

The rearrangement links TRBV30 to TRBJ2-5, with 8 positions matching TRBD2. The J call may be incorrect, as the DNA end agrees better with TRBJ2-7. The CDR3 loop spans 14 amino acids. Germline values: CDR1 GTSNPN, CDR2 SVGIG (reference sequence). The CDR3 is CAWSWSGGSYEQYF. The CDR3 region has the DNA TGTGCCTGGAGCTGGAGCGGGGGATCCTACGAGCAGTACTTC.